Below are 17 T cell receptor beta chains sequenced from a single sample in a study of T cell repertoires in cytomegalovirus infection. No cognate antigen is known for these TCRs. TCRdb reanalysed the reads using MiXCR and keeps one entry per CDR3 protein. The data hold about 160,000 distinct CDR3 sequences, with about 22% observed a single time. Sequenced material: CD8+ T cells from cultured PBMCs, taken from culture after CMV antigen stimulation. These receptors originate from a human donor in good health (CMV status not recorded). Some clones in this sample may be carry-over from other donors' samples.

This clonotype was seen at least ten times. The chain links TRBV7-2 to TRBJ1-5; TRBD1 agrees at 8 bases. The CDR3 covers 17 residues. Looked up from germline, CDR1 is SGHTA and CDR2 is FQGNSA. J lost 2 bases, V lost 1 base, and 7 bases had no gene match. The CDR3: CASSLVPGGLGNQPQHF. CDR3 bases: TGTGCCAGCAGCTTAGTCCCAGGGGGCTTAGGCAATCAGCCCCAGCATTTT.

This clonotype was detected a few times. This chain uses TRBV11-2 with TRBJ2-1; 9 bases line up with TRBD1. The ends lost 5 bases at V and 1 base at J; junction bases unmatched: 15. Germline V lookup: CDR1 SGHAT, CDR2 FQNNGV. This CDR3 has 19 amino acids. The CDR3 spells CASSAGQGIGLRSYNEQFF. The CDR3 DNA is TGTGCCAGCAGCGCCGGACAGGGGATTGGGTTACGGTCCTACAATGAGCAGTTCTTC.

This chain connects TRBV7-7 to TRBJ1-1; maybe TRBD1 (5 bases). The germline CDR1 and CDR2 sequences are SSHAT and FNYEAQ (reference sequence). V was trimmed by 5 bases and J by 0 bases, leaving 16 bases between them. The CDR3 spans 16 residues. The CDR3 protein is CASSPDLGGVNTEAFF. Here the CDR3 DNA reads TGTGCCAGCAGCCCCGACCTTGGAGGGGTGAACACTGAAGCTTTCTTT.

This chain links TRBV12-3 or TRBV12-4 with TRBJ1-2; maybe TRBD1 (5 bases). The V gene lost 4 bases and the J gene lost 3 bases, with 12 bases spanning the gap. The CDR3 runs to 14 residues. CDR3 bases: TGTGCCAGCAGTTACTACCGAGGGGACTATGGCTACACCTTC. This gives the protein CASSYYRGDYGYTF.

The gene calls are TRBV6-2 or TRBV6-3 and TRBJ1-1; TRBD1 is a possible D gene (6 bases). From germline, CDR1 is MNHEY and CDR2 SVGEGT. This CDR3 has 14 residues. V was clipped by 2 bases and J by 1 base, with 8 bases between them. DNA of the CDR3: TGTGCCAGCAGTTACATAGGGGGGAACACTGAAGCTTTCTTT. Encoded protein: CASSYIGGNTEAFF.

The table lists this clonotype with a few counts. This chain uses TRBV27 with TRBJ1-2; tentative D call: TRBD1 (5 bases). Trimming pared 5 bases from V and 2 bases from J, leaving 9 bases between. In germline, CDR1 is MNHEY, CDR2 SMNVEV (reference sequence). CDR3 length: 13 residues. The CDR3 here is CASSPGINYGYTF. In DNA, the CDR3 is TGTGCCAGCAGTCCAGGGATAAACTATGGCTACACCTTC.

There are a few counts of this clonotype. V gene TRBV27 combines with J gene TRBJ1-1, with 8 bases matching TRBD1. Trimming removed 5 bases from V and 4 bases from J; junction bases left unmatched: 6. Germline CDR1 MNHEY, CDR2 SMNVEV (reference sequence). The CDR3 extends over 14 amino acids. CDR3 DNA sequence: TGTGCCAGCAGTCGTAACAGGGGGGGCACTGAAGCTTTCTTT. Its protein product is CASSRNRGGTEAFF.

The chain recombines TRBV4-1 with TRBJ2-7; D may be TRBD2 (6 bases). CDR3 length equals 15 residues. Germline CDR1 MGHRA, CDR2 YSYEKL. Trimming stripped 4 bases from V and 2 bases from J, with 15 bases between. CDR3 amino acids: CASSPRRGSTYEQYF. The CDR3, as DNA: TGCGCCAGCAGCCCTCGACGGGGGAGCACCTACGAGCAGTACTTC.

This chain connects TRBV6-2 or TRBV6-3 to TRBJ2-7; 12 bases agree with TRBD1. V was clipped by 7 bases and J by 2 bases; unmatched bases: 9. The germline V gene has CDR1 MNHEY and CDR2 SVGEGT. The CDR3 covers 16 residues. DNA for the CDR3: TGTGCCAGCACCGATTCAAGGGACAGGGGGCCCTACGAGCAGTACTTC. Translating it yields CASTDSRDRGPYEQYF.

The chain has TRBV6-5 and TRBJ1-1, with D perhaps TRBD1 (5 bases). The V end was cut by 5 bases, the J end by 3 bases, with 16 bases between. This CDR3 comprises 15 residues. Looked up from germline, CDR1 is MNHEY and CDR2 is SVGAGI. CDR3 in amino acids: CASSRGPGRDTEAFF. Here the CDR3 DNA reads TGTGCCAGCAGTCGGGGCCCCGGTAGGGACACTGAAGCTTTCTTT.

This clonotype was seen a few times. This chain joins TRBV27 and TRBJ2-7; no clear D gene. This CDR3 contains 17 residues. Germline-derived CDR1 and CDR2 are MNHEY and SMNVEV (reference sequence). The V end was cut by 4 bases, the J end by 4 bases, with 23 bases between. CDR3 protein: CASSSSYTRIILYEQYF. The CDR3 DNA reads as TGTGCCAGCAGTTCCTCCTATACCCGTATTATCCTATACGAGCAGTACTTC.

This clonotype was picked up a small number of times. The rearrangement uses TRBV28 and TRBJ2-1; D not resolved. This CDR3 is 13 amino acids long. V lost 5 bases and J lost 5, with 10 bases in between. Germline CDR1 is MDHEN and CDR2 is SYDVKM. The CDR3 nucleotides are TGTGCCAGCAGTCCCGCTGCGGACAATGAGCAGTTCTTC. It specifies CASSPAADNEQFF.

This clonotype showed up just a few times. This chain links TRBV7-2 with TRBJ1-1; D is unresolved. This CDR3 is built from 15 residues. Germline CDR1 reads SGHTA; CDR2 reads FQGNSA. V was trimmed by 3 bases and J by 3 bases, leaving 14 bases between them. CDR3 in amino acids: CASSLGKMADTEAFF. The CDR3 region has the DNA TGTGCCAGCAGCTTGGGGAAAATGGCCGACACTGAAGCTTTCTTT.

This chain uses TRBV25-1 with TRBJ1-2; TRBD1 matches 7 bases. Trimming removed 5 bases from V and 5 bases from J; junction bases left unmatched: 8. Germline V gene sequence: CDR1 MGHDK, CDR2 SYGVNS. The CDR3 totals 14 residues. The CDR3 here is CASSSTGIGYGYTF. The CDR3 DNA follows: TGTGCCAGCAGTTCGACAGGGATTGGTTATGGCTACACCTTC.

The chain carries TRBV20-1 and TRBJ1-1; D is ambiguous. The V end lost 0 bases, the J end lost 2 bases, and 13 bases lay between the germline ends. The CDR3 loop spans 15 amino acids. The germline V gene has CDR1 DFQATT and CDR2 SNEGSKA (reference sequence). In DNA, the CDR3 is TGCAGTGCTAGAGATCACCGATGGTCCAACACTGAAGCTTTCTTT. Encoded protein: CSARDHRWSNTEAFF.

The chain carries TRBV12-3 or TRBV12-4 and TRBJ1-1; D gene unclear. V gave up 5 bases and J gave up 3 bases, with 16 bases separating them. The CDR3 extends over 15 amino acids. The CDR3 spells CASSLLGARYTEAFF. The CDR3 nucleotides are TGTGCCAGCAGTCTTCTAGGAGCGCGGTACACTGAAGCTTTCTTT.

This clonotype was counted a few times. The chain couples TRBV12-3 or TRBV12-4 to TRBJ2-7; D is uncertain. The CDR3 length is 14 residues. V was cut by 4 bases and J by 1 base, with 11 bases left in between. The CDR3 reads CASSSQVRSYEQYF. The CDR3 coding sequence is TGTGCCAGCAGTTCCCAGGTTAGGTCCTACGAGCAGTACTTC.